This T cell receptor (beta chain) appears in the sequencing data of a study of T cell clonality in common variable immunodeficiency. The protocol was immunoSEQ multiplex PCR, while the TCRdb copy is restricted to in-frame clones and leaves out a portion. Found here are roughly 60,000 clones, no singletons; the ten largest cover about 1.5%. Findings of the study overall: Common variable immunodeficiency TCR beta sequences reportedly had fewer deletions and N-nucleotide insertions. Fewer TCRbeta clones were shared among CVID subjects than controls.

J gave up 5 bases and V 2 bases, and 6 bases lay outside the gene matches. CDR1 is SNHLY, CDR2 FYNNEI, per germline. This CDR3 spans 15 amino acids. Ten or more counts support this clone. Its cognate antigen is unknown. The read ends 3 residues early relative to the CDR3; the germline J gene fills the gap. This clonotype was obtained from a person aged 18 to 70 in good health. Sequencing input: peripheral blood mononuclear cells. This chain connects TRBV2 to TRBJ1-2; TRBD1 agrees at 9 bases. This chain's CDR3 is CASSESTGTGYGYTF. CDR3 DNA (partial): TGTGCCAGCAGTGAATCTACCGGGACAGGGTATGGC.